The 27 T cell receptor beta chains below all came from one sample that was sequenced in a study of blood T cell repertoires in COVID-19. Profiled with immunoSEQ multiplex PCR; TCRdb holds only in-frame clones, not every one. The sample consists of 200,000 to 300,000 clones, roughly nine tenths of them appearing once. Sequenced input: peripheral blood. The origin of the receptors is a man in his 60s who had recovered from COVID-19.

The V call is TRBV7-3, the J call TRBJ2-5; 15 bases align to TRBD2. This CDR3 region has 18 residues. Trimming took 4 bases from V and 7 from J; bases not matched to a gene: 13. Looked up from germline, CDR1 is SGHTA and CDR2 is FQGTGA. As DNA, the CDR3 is TGTGCCAGCAGCTCCAGCGTCGGGACTAGCGGGGGGCCGGGGACCCAGTACTTC. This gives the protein CASSSSVGTSGGPGTQYF.

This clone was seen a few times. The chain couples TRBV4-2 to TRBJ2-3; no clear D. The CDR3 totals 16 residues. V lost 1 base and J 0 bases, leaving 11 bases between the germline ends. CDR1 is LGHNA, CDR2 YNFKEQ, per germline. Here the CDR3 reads CASSQAAGFSTDTQYF. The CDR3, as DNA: TGTGCCAGCAGCCAAGCGGCCGGGTTCAGCACAGATACGCAGTATTTT.

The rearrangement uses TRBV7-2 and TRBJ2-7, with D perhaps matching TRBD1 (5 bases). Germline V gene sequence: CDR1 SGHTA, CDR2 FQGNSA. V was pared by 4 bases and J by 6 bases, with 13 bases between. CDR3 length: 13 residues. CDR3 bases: TGTGCCAGCAGCTCGCCAGGGATTTCCGAGCAGTACTTC. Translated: CASSSPGISEQYF.

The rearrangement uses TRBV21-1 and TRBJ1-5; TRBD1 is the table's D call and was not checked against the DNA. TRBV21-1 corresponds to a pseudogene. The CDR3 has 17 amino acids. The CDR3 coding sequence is TGTGCCAGCAGCATGGAGGAACAGGGGTCCCACAATCAGCCCCAGCATTTT. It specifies CASSMEEQGSHNQPQHF.

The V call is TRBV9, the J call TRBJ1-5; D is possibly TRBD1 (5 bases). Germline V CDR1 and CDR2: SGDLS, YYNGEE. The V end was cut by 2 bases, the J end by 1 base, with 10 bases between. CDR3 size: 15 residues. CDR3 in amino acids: CASSVSWGSNQPQHF. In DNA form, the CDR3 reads TGTGCCAGCAGCGTCAGCTGGGGCAGCAATCAGCCCCAGCATTTT.

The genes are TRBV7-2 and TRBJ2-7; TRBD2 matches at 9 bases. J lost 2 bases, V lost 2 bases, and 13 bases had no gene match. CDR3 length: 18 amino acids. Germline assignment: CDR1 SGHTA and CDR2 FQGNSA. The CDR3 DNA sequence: TGTGCCAGCAGCTTAAACCGGGGTTCGGGACTAGCTGCCTACGAGCAGTACTTC. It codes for CASSLNRGSGLAAYEQYF.

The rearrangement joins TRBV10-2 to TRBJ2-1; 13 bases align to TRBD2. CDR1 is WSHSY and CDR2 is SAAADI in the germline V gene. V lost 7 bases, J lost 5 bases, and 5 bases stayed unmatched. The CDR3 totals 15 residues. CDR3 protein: CASITSGGAHNEQFF. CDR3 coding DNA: TGCGCCAGCATCACTAGCGGGGGGGCCCACAATGAGCAGTTCTTC.

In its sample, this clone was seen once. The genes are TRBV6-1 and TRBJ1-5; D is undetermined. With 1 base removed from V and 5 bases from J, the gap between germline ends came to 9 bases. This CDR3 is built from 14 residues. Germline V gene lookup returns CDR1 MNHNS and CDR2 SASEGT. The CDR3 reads CASSEGAGHQPQHF. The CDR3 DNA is TGTGCCAGCAGTGAAGGGGCAGGCCATCAGCCCCAGCATTTT.

This CDR3 reads CASSLVRVDYEQYF. The CDR3 nucleotides are TGTGCCAGCAGCTTAGTCAGGGTGGACTACGAGCAGTACTTC. The V gene is TRBV7-2, the J gene TRBJ2-7, with D perhaps TRBD1 (5 bases). The CDR3 contains 14 residues. Germline V lookup: CDR1 SGHTA, CDR2 FQGNSA. The V and J ends lost 1 base and 3 bases respectively, with 10 bases between them.

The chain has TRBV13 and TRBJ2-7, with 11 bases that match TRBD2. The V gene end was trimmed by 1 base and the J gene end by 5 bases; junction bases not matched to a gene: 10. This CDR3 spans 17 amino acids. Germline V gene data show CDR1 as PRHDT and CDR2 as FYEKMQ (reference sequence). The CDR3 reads CASSLDSLAGDLNEQYF. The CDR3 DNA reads TGTGCCAGCAGCTTAGATTCACTAGCGGGGGATCTAAACGAGCAGTACTTC.

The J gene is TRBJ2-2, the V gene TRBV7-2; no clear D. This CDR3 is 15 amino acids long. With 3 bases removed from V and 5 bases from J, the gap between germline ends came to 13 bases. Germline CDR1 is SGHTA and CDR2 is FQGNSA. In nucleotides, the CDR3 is TGTGCCAGCAGCTTCGGTTTTTATGAAACCGGGGAGCTGTTTTTT. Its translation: CASSFGFYETGELFF.

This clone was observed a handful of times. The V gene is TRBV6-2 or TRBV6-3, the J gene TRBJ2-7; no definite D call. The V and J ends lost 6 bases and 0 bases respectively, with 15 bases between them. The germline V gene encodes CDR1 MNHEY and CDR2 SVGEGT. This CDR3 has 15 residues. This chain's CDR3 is CASSSPLASSYEQYF. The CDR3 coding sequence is TGTGCCAGCAGCTCCCCCCTTGCTAGCTCCTACGAGCAGTACTTC.

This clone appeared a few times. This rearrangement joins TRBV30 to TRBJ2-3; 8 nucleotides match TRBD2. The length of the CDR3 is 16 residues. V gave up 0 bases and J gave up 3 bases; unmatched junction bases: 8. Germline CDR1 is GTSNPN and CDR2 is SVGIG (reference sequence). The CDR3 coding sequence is TGTGCCTGGAGTGTAGTCGGGGGGGAGGGAACAGATACGCAGTATTTT. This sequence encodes CAWSVVGGEGTDTQYF.

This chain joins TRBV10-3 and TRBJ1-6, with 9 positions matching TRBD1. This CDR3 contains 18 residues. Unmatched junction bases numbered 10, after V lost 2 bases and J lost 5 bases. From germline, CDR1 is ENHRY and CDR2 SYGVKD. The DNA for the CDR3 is TGTGCCATCAGTGAGACAGCGTTAAGGACAGGGGATAATTCACCCCTCCACTTT. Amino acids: CAISETALRTGDNSPLHF.

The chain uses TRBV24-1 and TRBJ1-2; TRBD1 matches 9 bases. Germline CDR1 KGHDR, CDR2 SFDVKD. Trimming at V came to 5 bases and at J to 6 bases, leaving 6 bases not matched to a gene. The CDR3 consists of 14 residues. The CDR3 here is CATSARTGVNGYTF. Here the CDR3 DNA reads TGTGCCACCAGTGCCCGGACAGGGGTAAATGGCTACACCTTC.

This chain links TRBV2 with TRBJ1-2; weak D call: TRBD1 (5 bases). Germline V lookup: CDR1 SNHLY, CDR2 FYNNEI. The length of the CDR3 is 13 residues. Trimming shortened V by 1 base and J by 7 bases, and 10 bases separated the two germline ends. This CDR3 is CASSEGAGLGYTF. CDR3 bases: TGTGCCAGCAGTGAAGGGGCGGGGCTTGGCTACACCTTC.

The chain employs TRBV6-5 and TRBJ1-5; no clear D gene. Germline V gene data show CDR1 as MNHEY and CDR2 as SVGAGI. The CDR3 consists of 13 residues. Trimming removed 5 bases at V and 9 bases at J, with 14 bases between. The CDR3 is CASSRVREAPQHF. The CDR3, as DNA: TGTGCCAGCAGTCGGGTGAGGGAGGCGCCCCAGCATTTT.

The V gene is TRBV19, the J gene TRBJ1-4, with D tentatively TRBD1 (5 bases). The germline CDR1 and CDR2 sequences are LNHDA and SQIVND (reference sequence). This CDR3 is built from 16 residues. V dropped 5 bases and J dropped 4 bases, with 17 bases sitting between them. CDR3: CASSAGQRSYNEKLFF. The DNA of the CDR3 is TGTGCCAGTAGTGCGGGGCAGCGCTCCTATAATGAAAAACTGTTTTTT.

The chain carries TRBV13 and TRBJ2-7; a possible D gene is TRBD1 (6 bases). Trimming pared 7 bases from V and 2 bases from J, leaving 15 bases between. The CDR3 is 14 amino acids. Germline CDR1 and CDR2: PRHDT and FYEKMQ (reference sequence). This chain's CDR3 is CASTKVGTPYEQYF. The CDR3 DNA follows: TGTGCCAGCACCAAGGTGGGGACACCCTACGAGCAGTACTTC.

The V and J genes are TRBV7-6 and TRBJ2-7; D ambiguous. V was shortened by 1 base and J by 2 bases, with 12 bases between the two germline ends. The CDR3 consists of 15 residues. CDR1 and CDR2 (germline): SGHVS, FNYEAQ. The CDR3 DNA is TGTGCCAGCAGCTTAGGAGTCGCCACTCCCTACGAGCAGTACTTC. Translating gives CASSLGVATPYEQYF. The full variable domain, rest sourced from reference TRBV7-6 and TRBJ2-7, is GAGVSQSPRYKVTKRGQDVALRCDPISGHVSLYWYRQALGQGPEFLTYFNYEAQQDKSGLPNDRFSAERPEGSISTLTIQRTEQRDSAMYRCASSLGVATPYEQYFGPGTRLTVT.

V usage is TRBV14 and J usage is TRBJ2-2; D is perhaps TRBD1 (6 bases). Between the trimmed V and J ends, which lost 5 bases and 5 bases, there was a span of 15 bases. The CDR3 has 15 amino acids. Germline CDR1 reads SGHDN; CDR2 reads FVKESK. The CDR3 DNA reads TGTGCCAGCAGCTCCCGACAGGTCAGGACCGGGGAGCTGTTTTTT. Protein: CASSSRQVRTGELFF.

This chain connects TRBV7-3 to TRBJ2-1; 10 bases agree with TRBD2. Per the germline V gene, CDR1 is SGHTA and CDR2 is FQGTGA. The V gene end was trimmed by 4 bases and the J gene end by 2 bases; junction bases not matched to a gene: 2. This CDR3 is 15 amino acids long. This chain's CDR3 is CASSWGLATYNEQFF. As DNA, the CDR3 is TGTGCCAGCAGCTGGGGACTAGCGACCTACAATGAGCAGTTCTTC.

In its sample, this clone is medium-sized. The CDR3 sequence: CASSGQASAYEQYF. The CDR3 coding sequence is TGTGCCAGCTCGGGACAGGCTTCCGCCTACGAGCAGTACTTC. The chain recombines TRBV27 with TRBJ2-7, with TRBD1 matching 8 bases. The CDR3 contains 14 residues. Per the germline V gene, CDR1 is MNHEY and CDR2 is SMNVEV (reference sequence). Losses at the gene ends were 8 bases for V and 2 bases for J; bases not matched to a gene: 8.

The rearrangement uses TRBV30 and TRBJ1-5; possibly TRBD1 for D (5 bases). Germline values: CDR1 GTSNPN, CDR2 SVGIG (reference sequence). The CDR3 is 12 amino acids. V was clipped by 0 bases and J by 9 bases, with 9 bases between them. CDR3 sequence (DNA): TGTGCCTGGAGTGTTAACGGGGGGCCCCAGCATTTT. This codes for CAWSVNGGPQHF.

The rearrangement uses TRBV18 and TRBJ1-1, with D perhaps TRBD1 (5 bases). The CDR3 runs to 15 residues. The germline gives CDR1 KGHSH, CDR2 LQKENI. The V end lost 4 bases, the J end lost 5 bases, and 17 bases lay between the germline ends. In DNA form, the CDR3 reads TGTGCCAGCTCACTAGGCGGCAGGGCGAAAACTGAAGCTTTCTTT. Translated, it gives CASSLGGRAKTEAFF.

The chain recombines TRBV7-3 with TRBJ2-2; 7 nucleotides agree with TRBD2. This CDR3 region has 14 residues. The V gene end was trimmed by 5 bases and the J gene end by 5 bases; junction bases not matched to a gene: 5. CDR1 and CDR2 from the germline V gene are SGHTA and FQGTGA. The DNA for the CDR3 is TGTGCCAGCAGCCGGCAGGGAGGGACCGGGGAGCTGTTTTTT. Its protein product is CASSRQGGTGELFF.

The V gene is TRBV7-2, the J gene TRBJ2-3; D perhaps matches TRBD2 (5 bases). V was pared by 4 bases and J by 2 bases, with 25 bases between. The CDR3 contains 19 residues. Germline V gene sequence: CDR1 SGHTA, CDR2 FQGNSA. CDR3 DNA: TGTGCCAGCAGCTACCCCAGCGGCTTTTTAGTGGCGGACACAGATACGCAGTATTTT. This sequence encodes CASSYPSGFLVADTDTQYF.